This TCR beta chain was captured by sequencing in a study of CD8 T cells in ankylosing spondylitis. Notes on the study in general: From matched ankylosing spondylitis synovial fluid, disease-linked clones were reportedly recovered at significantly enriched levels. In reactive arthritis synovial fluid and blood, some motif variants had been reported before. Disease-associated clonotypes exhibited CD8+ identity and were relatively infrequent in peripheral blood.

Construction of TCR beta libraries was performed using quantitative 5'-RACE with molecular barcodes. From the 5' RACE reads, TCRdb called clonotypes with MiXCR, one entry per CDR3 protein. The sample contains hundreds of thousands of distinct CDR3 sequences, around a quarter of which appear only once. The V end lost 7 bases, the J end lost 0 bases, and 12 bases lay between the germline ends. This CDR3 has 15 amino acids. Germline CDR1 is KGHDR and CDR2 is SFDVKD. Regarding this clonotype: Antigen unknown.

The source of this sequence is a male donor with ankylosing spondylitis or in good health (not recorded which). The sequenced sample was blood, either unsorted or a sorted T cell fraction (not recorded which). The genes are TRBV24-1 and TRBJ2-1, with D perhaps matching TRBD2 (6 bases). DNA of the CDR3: TGTGCCACCAGCGGGGGTCCGAGCTCCTACAATGAGCAGTTCTTC. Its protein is CATSGGPSSYNEQFF.